These T cell receptor beta chains were read from a single sample in a study of OX40 agonist ivuxolimab in advanced cancers. Sequenced by immunoSEQ multiplex PCR; TCRdb stores in-frame clones only, minus some. Of around 70,000 clones in the sample, around four fifths are singletons; the top ten hold 5.5% to 7%. The sequencing used CD4+ or CD8+ T cells sorted from blood, collected in a trial of the OX40 agonist ivuxolimab. All receptors come from an adult with an advanced solid tumor such as melanoma, head and neck, liver or kidney cancer. The conserved cysteine and the conserved F or W are not part of the CDR3 here. Rows may omit the clone size; those that give it use once, few, many or a size class.

v_gene: TRBV7-2; abundance: NA; j_gene: TRBJ2-4; CDR3aa: ASSSGTPNIQY
v_gene: TRBV5-6; abundance: NA; j_gene: TRBJ1-2; CDR3aa: ASSPWPGDYGYT
v_gene: TRBV5-1; abundance: NA; j_gene: TRBJ2-4; CDR3aa: ASSSTDSKNIQY
v_gene: TRBV6-6; abundance: NA; j_gene: TRBJ2-1; CDR3aa: ASRILASGVEQF
v_gene: TRBV28; abundance: NA; j_gene: TRBJ2-7; CDR3aa: ASRLTGGEQY
v_gene: TRBV27; abundance: NA; j_gene: TRBJ2-1; CDR3aa: ASSPGTGRNEQF
v_gene: TRBV7-2; abundance: NA; j_gene: TRBJ2-1; CDR3aa: ASSSPRWGPDEQF
v_gene: TRBV7-6; abundance: NA; j_gene: TRBJ1-4; CDR3aa: ASSLGSGPNEKLF
v_gene: TRBV4-2; abundance: NA; j_gene: TRBJ1-2; CDR3aa: ASSQVRGQGNGYT
v_gene: TRBV7-2; abundance: NA; j_gene: TRBJ2-2; CDR3aa: ASSRGIAEAGELF
v_gene: TRBV11-2; abundance: NA; j_gene: TRBJ2-6; CDR3aa: ASLAGANVLT
v_gene: TRBV6-5; abundance: NA; j_gene: TRBJ1-1; CDR3aa: ATLTPSVLEAF
v_gene: TRBV5-1; abundance: NA; j_gene: TRBJ1-1; CDR3aa: ASTSNTEAF
v_gene: TRBV7-9; abundance: NA; j_gene: TRBJ2-3; CDR3aa: ASSLGTSGMRDTQY
v_gene: TRBV5-4; abundance: NA; j_gene: NA; CDR3aa: ASSPGQGSSYEQY
v_gene: TRBV5-4; abundance: once; j_gene: TRBJ1-2; CDR3aa: ASSLGTGGYGYT
v_gene: TRBV6-5; abundance: NA; j_gene: TRBJ2-2; CDR3aa: ASSYRDTGELF
v_gene: TRBV5-8; abundance: NA; j_gene: TRBJ1-5; CDR3aa: ASSLAGLRNQPQH
v_gene: TRBV28; abundance: NA; j_gene: TRBJ1-6; CDR3aa: ASSLGGGTGGRGSPLH
v_gene: TRBV5-4; abundance: NA; j_gene: TRBJ2-3; CDR3aa: ASYTEGRNTDTQY
v_gene: TRBV7-2; abundance: once; j_gene: TRBJ1-6; CDR3aa: ASSLPPPGMNSPLH
v_gene: TRBV27; abundance: NA; j_gene: TRBJ2-1; CDR3aa: ASSLLAGYNEQF
v_gene: TRBV6-1; abundance: NA; j_gene: TRBJ1-2; CDR3aa: ASTQEREGGYT
v_gene: TRBV6-5; abundance: once; j_gene: TRBJ1-2; CDR3aa: ASSYGRGVSYT
v_gene: TRBV6-5; abundance: NA; j_gene: TRBJ1-5; CDR3aa: ASSYSGQGNQPQH
v_gene: TRBV4-2; abundance: NA; j_gene: TRBJ1-4; CDR3aa: ASSQDPGRGDEKLF
v_gene: TRBV7-3; abundance: once; j_gene: TRBJ2-7; CDR3aa: ASSLFPGLAGGGMPEQY
v_gene: TRBV28; abundance: once; j_gene: TRBJ2-4; CDR3aa: ASSLLEELPKNIQY
v_gene: TRBV15; abundance: NA; j_gene: TRBJ2-1; CDR3aa: ATSRGAEQF
v_gene: TRBV5-1; abundance: NA; j_gene: TRBJ2-5; CDR3aa: ASSSSGTKEETQY
v_gene: TRBV4-2; abundance: NA; j_gene: TRBJ2-7; CDR3aa: ASSQVTGISYEQY
v_gene: TRBV7-9; abundance: few; j_gene: TRBJ2-3; CDR3aa: ASSRGGPTDTQY
v_gene: TRBV25-1; abundance: NA; j_gene: TRBJ2-1; CDR3aa: ASSDMGSLSYNEQF
v_gene: TRBV15; abundance: NA; j_gene: TRBJ1-2; CDR3aa: ATSSRQGAQNGYT
v_gene: TRBV18; abundance: NA; j_gene: TRBJ1-3; CDR3aa: ASSPRTGLGASGNTIY
v_gene: TRBV13; abundance: NA; j_gene: TRBJ2-2; CDR3aa: ASSLEVYSTTGELF
v_gene: TRBV5-1; abundance: NA; j_gene: TRBJ2-7; CDR3aa: ASSLPGSDYEQY
v_gene: TRBV7-9; abundance: NA; j_gene: TRBJ2-1; CDR3aa: ASSTYTGTGKNEQF
v_gene: TRBV6-1; abundance: NA; j_gene: TRBJ1-2; CDR3aa: ASHQGGPYGYT
v_gene: TRBV15; abundance: NA; j_gene: TRBJ1-3; CDR3aa: ATSRDPGRSGNTIY
v_gene: TRBV5-6; abundance: NA; j_gene: TRBJ1-2; CDR3aa: ASSLGGAAGEVYGYT
v_gene: TRBV4-1; abundance: few; j_gene: TRBJ1-2; CDR3aa: ASSKGQSYFYGYT
v_gene: TRBV30; abundance: NA; j_gene: TRBJ2-5; CDR3aa: AWSYGLNQETQY
v_gene: TRBV9; abundance: NA; j_gene: TRBJ1-2; CDR3aa: ASSEETGIYGYT
v_gene: TRBV7-3; abundance: NA; j_gene: TRBJ2-7; CDR3aa: ASSYSGAEAYEQY
v_gene: TRBV7-9; abundance: NA; j_gene: TRBJ1-4; CDR3aa: ASSDRGVGNEKLF
v_gene: TRBV5-1; abundance: NA; j_gene: TRBJ2-5; CDR3aa: ASSLWGPETQY
v_gene: TRBV5-1; abundance: NA; j_gene: TRBJ1-2; CDR3aa: ASSPDTGQGRIGYT
v_gene: TRBV28; abundance: NA; j_gene: TRBJ2-5; CDR3aa: ASSFNRMLTQY
v_gene: TRBV6-5; abundance: NA; j_gene: TRBJ1-5; CDR3aa: ASRNREVSNQPQH
v_gene: TRBV6-5; abundance: NA; j_gene: NA; CDR3aa: ASSPSPAGTYEQY
v_gene: TRBV5-6; abundance: few; j_gene: TRBJ1-5; CDR3aa: ASSLSMNNQPQH
v_gene: TRBV28; abundance: NA; j_gene: TRBJ1-4; CDR3aa: ASSFRVGEKLF
v_gene: TRBV7-9; abundance: once; j_gene: TRBJ2-3; CDR3aa: ASTPFGGPLYDTQY
v_gene: TRBV28; abundance: NA; j_gene: TRBJ2-4; CDR3aa: ASSLGQGGDIQY
v_gene: TRBV11-2; abundance: once; j_gene: TRBJ2-2; CDR3aa: ASSSKAVNTGELF
v_gene: TRBV9; abundance: NA; j_gene: TRBJ1-1; CDR3aa: ASSVVLGQVLEAF
v_gene: TRBV29-1; abundance: NA; j_gene: TRBJ2-1; CDR3aa: SAGPGQF